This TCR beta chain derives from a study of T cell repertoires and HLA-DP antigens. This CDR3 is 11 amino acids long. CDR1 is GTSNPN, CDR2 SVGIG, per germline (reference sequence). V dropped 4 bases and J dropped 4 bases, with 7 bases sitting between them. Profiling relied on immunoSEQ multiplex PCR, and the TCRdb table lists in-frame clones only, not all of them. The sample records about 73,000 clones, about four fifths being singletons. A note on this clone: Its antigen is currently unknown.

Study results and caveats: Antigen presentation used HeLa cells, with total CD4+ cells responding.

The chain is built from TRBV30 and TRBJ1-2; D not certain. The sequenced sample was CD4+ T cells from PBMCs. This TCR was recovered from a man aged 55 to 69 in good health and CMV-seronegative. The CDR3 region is CAWTGSYGYTF. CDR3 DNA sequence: TGTGCCTGGACGGGAAGCTATGGCTACACCTTC.